The clone carrying this T cell receptor (beta chain) was detected many times. Antigen: not known. These data originate in a study of T cells after yellow fever vaccination. Study observations and caveats: Abundant bulk-population clonotypes could contaminate the FACS-sorted repertoires. Weaker, the secondary response peaked sooner, at day 5 versus 15. Most primary-vaccination clones recurred post-booster (approximately 96% CD4, roughly 87% CD8).

Trimming took 5 bases from V and 3 from J, leaving 15 bases between them. This CDR3 region has 14 residues. Per the germline V gene, CDR1 is SGHRS and CDR2 is YFSETQ. TCRdb redid the calling of the 5' RACE reads with MiXCR, one entry per CDR3 protein. The sample has under 700,000 distinct CDR3 sequences; 17% are singletons. The chain carries TRBV5-1 and TRBJ2-7; D may be TRBD1 (5 bases). Sequencing used PBMCs, obtained around 5 days after the first yellow fever vaccination. The sequence was obtained from a man younger than 35 who received the YFV17D yellow fever vaccine. CDR3: CASSAQGSDYEQYF. CDR3 DNA: TGCGCCAGCAGTGCCCAGGGCTCTGACTACGAGCAGTACTTC. Full variable domain (rest looked up from reference TRBV5-1 and TRBJ2-7): KAGVTQTPRYLIKTRGQQVTLSCSPISGHRSVSWYQQTPGQGLQFLFEYFSETQRNKGNFPGRFSGRQFSNSRSEMNVSTLELGDSALYLCASSAQGSDYEQYFGPGTRLTVT.